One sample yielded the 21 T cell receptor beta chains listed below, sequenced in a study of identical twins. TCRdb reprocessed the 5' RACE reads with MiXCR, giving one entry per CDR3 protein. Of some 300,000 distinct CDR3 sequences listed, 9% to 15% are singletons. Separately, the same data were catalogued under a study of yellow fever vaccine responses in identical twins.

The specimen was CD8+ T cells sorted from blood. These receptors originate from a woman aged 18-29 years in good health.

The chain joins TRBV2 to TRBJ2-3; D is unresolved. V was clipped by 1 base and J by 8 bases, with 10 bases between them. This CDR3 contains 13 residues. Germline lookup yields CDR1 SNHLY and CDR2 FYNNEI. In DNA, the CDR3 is TGTGCCAGCAGTGAAGAGGACGGTGGTACGCAGTATTTT. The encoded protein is CASSEEDGGTQYF.

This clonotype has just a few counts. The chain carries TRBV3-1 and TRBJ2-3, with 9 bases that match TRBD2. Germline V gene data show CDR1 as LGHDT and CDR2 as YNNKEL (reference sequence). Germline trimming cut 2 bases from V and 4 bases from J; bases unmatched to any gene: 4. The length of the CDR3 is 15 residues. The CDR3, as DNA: TGTGCCAGCAGCCAACTAGCGGGGCTGGCAGATACGCAGTATTTT. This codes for CASSQLAGLADTQYF.

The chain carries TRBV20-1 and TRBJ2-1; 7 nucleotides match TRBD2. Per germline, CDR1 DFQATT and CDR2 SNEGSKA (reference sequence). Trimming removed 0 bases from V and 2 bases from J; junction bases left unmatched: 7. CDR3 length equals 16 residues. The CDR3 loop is CSARDLERGPYNEQFF. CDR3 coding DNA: TGCAGTGCTAGAGACCTCGAGCGGGGACCCTACAATGAGCAGTTCTTC.

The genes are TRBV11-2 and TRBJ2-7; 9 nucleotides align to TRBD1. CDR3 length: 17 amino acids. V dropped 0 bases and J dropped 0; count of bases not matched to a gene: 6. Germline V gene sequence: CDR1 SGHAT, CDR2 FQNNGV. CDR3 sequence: CASSLDTRDRVSYEQYV. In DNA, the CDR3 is TGTGCCAGCAGCTTAGACACCCGGGACAGGGTCTCCTACGAGCAGTACGTC.

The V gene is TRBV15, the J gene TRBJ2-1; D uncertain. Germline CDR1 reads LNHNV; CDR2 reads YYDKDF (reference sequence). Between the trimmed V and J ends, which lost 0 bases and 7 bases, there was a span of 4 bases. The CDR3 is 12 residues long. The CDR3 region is CATSRDTNEQFF. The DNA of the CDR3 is TGTGCCACCAGCAGAGATACGAATGAGCAGTTCTTC.

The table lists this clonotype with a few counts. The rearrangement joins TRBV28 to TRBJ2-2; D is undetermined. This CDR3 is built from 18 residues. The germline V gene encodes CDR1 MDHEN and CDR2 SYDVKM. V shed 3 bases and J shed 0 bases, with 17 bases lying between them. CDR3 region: CASSFPLSGHANTGELFF. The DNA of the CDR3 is TGTGCCAGCAGTTTCCCCCTCTCCGGCCACGCGAACACCGGGGAGCTGTTTTTT.

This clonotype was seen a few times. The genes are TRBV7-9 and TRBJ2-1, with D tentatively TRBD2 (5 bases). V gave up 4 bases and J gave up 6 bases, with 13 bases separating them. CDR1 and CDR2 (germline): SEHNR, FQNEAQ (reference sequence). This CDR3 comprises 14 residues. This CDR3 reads CASSSRTAPNEQFF. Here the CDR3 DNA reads TGTGCCAGCAGCTCTAGGACTGCGCCCAATGAGCAGTTCTTC.

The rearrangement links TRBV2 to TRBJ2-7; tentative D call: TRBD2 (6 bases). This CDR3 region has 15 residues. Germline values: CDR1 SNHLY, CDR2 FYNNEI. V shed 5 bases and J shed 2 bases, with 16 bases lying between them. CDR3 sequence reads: CASSLPRLGAYEQYF. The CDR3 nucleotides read TGTGCCAGCAGTCTCCCTCGACTAGGGGCCTACGAGCAGTACTTC. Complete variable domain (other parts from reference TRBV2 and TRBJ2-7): EPEVTQTPSHQVTQMGQEVILRCVPISNHLYFYWYRQILGQKVEFLVSFYNNEISEKSEIFDDQFSVERPDGSNFTLKIRSTKLEDSAMYFCASSLPRLGAYEQYFGPGTRLTVT.

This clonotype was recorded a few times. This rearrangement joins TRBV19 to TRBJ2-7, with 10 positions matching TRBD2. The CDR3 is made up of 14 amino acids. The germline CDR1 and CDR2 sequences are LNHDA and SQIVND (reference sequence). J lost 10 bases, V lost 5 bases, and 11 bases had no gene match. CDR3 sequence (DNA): TGTGCCAGTAGTCCCCCAGGGGTAGCGGGAGGACAGTACTTC. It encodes CASSPPGVAGGQYF. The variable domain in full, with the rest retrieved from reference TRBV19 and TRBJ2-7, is DGGITQSPKYLFRKEGQNVTLSCEQNLNHDAMYWYRQDPGQGLRLIYYSQIVNDFQKGDIAEGYSVSREKKESFPLTVTSAQKNPTAFYLCASSPPGVAGGQYFGPGTRLTVT.

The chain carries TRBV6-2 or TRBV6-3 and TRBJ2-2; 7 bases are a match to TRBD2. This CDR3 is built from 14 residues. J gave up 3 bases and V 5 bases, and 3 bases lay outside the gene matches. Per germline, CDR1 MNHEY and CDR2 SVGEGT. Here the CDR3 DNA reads TGTGCCAGCAGTCGTGGGGGGGACACCGGGGAGCTGTTTTTT. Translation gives CASSRGGDTGELFF.

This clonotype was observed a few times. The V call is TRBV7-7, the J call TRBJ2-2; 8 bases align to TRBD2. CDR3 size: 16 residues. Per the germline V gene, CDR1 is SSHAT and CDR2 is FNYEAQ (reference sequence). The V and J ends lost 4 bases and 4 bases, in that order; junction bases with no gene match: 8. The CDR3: CASSSGRGGSTGELFF. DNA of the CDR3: TGTGCCAGCAGCTCCGGTCGGGGGGGGAGCACCGGGGAGCTGTTTTTT.

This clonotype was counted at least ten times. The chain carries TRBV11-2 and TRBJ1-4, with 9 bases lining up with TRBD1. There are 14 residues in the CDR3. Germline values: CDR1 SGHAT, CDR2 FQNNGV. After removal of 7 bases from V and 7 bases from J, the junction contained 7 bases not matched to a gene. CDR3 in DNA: TGTGCCAGCAACATACAGGGGGCGCGTGAAAAACTGTTTTTT. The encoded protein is CASNIQGAREKLFF.

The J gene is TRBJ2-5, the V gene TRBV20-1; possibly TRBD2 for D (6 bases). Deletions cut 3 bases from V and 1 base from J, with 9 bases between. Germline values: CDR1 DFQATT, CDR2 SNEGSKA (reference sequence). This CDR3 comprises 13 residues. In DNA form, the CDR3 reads TGCAGTGCTAGTGGGGACTCCCAAGAGACCCAGTACTTC. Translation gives CSASGDSQETQYF.

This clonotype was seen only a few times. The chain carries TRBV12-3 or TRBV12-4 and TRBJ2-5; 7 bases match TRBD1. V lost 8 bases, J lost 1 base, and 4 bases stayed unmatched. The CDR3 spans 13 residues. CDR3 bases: TGTGCCAGCGGACAGGAACTCCAAGAGACCCAGTACTTC. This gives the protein CASGQELQETQYF.

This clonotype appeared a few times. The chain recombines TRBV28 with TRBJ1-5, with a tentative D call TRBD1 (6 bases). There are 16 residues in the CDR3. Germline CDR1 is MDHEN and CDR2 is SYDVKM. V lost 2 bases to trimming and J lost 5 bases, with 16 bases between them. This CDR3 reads CASSLLTGRGDQPQHF. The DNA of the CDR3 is TGTGCCAGCAGTTTACTAACAGGGAGGGGGGATCAGCCCCAGCATTTT.

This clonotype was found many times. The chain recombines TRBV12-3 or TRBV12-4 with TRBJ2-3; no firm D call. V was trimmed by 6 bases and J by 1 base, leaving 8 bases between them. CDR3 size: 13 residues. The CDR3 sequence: CASSVVGTDTQYF. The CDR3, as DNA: TGTGCCAGCAGCGTTGTGGGCACAGATACGCAGTATTTT.

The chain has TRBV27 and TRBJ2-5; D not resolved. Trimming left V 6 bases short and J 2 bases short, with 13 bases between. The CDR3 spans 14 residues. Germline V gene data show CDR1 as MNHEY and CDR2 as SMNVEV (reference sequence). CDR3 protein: CASSSTQRQETQYF. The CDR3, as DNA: TGTGCCAGCAGCTCAACCCAACGGCAAGAGACCCAGTACTTC.

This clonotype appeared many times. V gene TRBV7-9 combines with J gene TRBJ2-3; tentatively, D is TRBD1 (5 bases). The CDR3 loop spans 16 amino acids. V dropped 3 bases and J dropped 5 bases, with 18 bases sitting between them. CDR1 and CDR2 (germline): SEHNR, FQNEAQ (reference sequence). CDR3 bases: TGTGCCAGCAGCTTCTCCGCAGGGAATCTTGGAGATACGCAGTATTTT. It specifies CASSFSAGNLGDTQYF.

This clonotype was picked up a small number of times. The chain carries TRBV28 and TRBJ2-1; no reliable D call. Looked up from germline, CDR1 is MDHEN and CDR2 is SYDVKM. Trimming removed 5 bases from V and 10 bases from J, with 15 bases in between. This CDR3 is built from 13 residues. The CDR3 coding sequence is TGTGCCAGCAGTCCCTGGGGATTTGCCGAGCAGTTCTTC. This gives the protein CASSPWGFAEQFF.

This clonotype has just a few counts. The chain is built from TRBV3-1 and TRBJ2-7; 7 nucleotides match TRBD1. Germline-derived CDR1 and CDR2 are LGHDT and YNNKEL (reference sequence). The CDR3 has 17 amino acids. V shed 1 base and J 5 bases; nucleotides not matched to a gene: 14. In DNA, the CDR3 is TGTGCCAGCAGCCAAGGACACGCCAGGGGGAGAGTCGACGAGCAGTACTTC. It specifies CASSQGHARGRVDEQYF.

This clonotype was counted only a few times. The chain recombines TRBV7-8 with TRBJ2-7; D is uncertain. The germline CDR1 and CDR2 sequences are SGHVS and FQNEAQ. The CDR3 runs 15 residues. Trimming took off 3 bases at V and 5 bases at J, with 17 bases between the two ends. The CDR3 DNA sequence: TGTGCCAGCAGCTTTAGGAACAGCTTACTGGACGAGCAGTACTTC. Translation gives CASSFRNSLLDEQYF.